This is a list of T cell receptor beta chains from one sample in a study of shared clonotypes between healthy human individuals. The protocol was immunoSEQ multiplex PCR, while the TCRdb copy is restricted to in-frame clones and leaves out a portion. The sample holds approximately 1.5 million clones, 95% to 99% seen once. Specimen: naive CD4+ T cells sorted from blood. The receptors derive from a man aged 30 to 39 in good health. CDR3s include the opening cysteine and the closing phenylalanine or tryptophan.

J gene: TRBJ1-1; CDR3 length: 14; V gene: TRBV14; CDR3 protein: CASSQVRGATEAFF
J gene: TRBJ2-7; CDR3 length: 14; V gene: TRBV27; CDR3 protein: CASSYGQPPYEQYF
J gene: TRBJ2-1; CDR3 length: 13; V gene: TRBV18; CDR3 protein: CASSPPVSYEQFF
J gene: TRBJ1-5; CDR3 length: 16; V gene: TRBV19; CDR3 protein: CASSLPVGVGNQPQHF
J gene: TRBJ1-5; CDR3 length: 20; V gene: TRBV6-1; CDR3 protein: CASSEPRTISGTGIPQPQHF
J gene: TRBJ1-1; CDR3 length: 13; V gene: TRBV30; CDR3 protein: CAWTSGAGTEAFF
J gene: TRBJ1-5; CDR3 length: 17; V gene: TRBV7-8; CDR3 protein: CASSFRPSTEPNQPQHF
J gene: TRBJ1-1; CDR3 length: 15; V gene: TRBV28; CDR3 protein: CASSPGTGPNTEAFF
J gene: TRBJ2-2; CDR3 length: 11; V gene: TRBV7-9; CDR3 protein: CASSLVGELFF
J gene: TRBJ1-1; CDR3 length: 17; V gene: TRBV11-2; CDR3 protein: CASSLERTAGADTEAFF
J gene: TRBJ2-1; CDR3 length: 13; V gene: TRBV28; CDR3 protein: CASSTTQYNEQFF
J gene: TRBJ2-7; CDR3 length: 15; V gene: TRBV25-1; CDR3 protein: CASSGDSMSSYEQYF
J gene: TRBJ2-1; CDR3 length: 14; V gene: TRBV27; CDR3 protein: CASSYGGTYNEQFF
J gene: TRBJ2-7; CDR3 length: 14; V gene: TRBV6-5; CDR3 protein: CASKDDGAHYEQYF
J gene: TRBJ2-5; CDR3 length: 15; V gene: TRBV18; CDR3 protein: CASSLTPGSQETQYF
J gene: TRBJ2-7; CDR3 length: 14; V gene: TRBV28; CDR3 protein: CASSYRTGRYEQYF
J gene: TRBJ2-1; CDR3 length: 15; V gene: TRBV25-1; CDR3 protein: CASSRRDRQRNEQFF
J gene: TRBJ2-1; CDR3 length: 14; V gene: TRBV7-8; CDR3 protein: CASSLEYRGNEQFF
J gene: TRBJ2-1; CDR3 length: 15; V gene: TRBV9; CDR3 protein: CASSVGPFSYNEQFF
J gene: TRBJ2-7; CDR3 length: 14; V gene: TRBV7-9; CDR3 protein: CASSLGGWDHEQYF
J gene: TRBJ2-3; CDR3 length: 16; V gene: TRBV27; CDR3 protein: CASSLLLVKRTDTQYF
J gene: TRBJ2-2; CDR3 length: 15; V gene: TRBV7-8; CDR3 protein: CASSLRAGNTGELFF
J gene: TRBJ2-7; CDR3 length: 14; V gene: TRBV30; CDR3 protein: CAWSGLAVSYEQYF
J gene: TRBJ2-1; CDR3 length: 17; V gene: TRBV11-1; CDR3 protein: CASRGKKVPSSYNEQFF
J gene: TRBJ2-6; CDR3 length: 14; V gene: TRBV19; CDR3 protein: CASSSVFGANVLTF
J gene: TRBJ2-7; CDR3 length: 17; V gene: TRBV19; CDR3 protein: CASSPDMGLAGVHEQYF